This entry lists 28 T cell receptor beta chains sequenced from one sample in a study of CD8 T cells in Susac syndrome. An input of roughly 0.5 to 1 ug of RNA was subjected to reverse transcription using random hexamers. TCRdb passed the immunoSEQ multiplex PCR reads through MiXCR, listing each CDR3 protein once. In the table there are approximately 120,000 distinct CDR3 sequences, roughly 96% of which are singletons. The sequenced sample consisted of CD4+ T cells from PBMCs. The receptors were gathered from a human donor in good health.

The rearrangement links TRBV6-6 to TRBJ2-3; 7 positions match TRBD2. Per the germline V gene, CDR1 is MNHNY and CDR2 is SVGAGI (reference sequence). The CDR3 loop spans 15 amino acids. V shed 2 bases, J shed 2 bases, and the junction held 4 bases outside the gene matches. The CDR3 nucleotides read TGTGCCAGCAGTTACCAGGGAGGGGACACAGATACGCAGTATTTT. This translates into CASSYQGGDTDTQYF.

V gene TRBV4-1 combines with J gene TRBJ1-4; D uncertain. The germline CDR1 and CDR2 sequences are MGHRA and YSYEKL. The CDR3 consists of 13 residues. The ends were cut back, 0 bases at V and 12 bases at J, with 11 bases in the middle. The DNA of the CDR3 is TGCGCCAGCAGCCAAGAAATGCGAGTGGAACTGTTTTTT. This codes for CASSQEMRVELFF.

V gene TRBV29-1 combines with J gene TRBJ2-3; possible D gene TRBD1, 5 bases. The V gene's germline CDR1 is SQVTM and CDR2 ANQGSEA. The V end lost 7 bases, the J end lost 3 bases, and 14 bases lay between the germline ends. The CDR3 runs to 13 residues. The chain's CDR3 is CSAARAGTDTQYF. Written as DNA, the CDR3 is TGCAGCGCCGCCAGGGCCGGGACAGATACGCAGTATTTT.

The chain couples TRBV7-9 to TRBJ1-5; TRBD1 might be the D (5 bases). This CDR3 has 14 residues. With 3 bases removed from V and 1 base from J, the gap between germline ends came to 7 bases. CDR1 is SEHNR, CDR2 FQNEAQ, per germline (reference sequence). The CDR3 bases are TGTGCCAGCAGCTTCCGGGGGAGCAATCAGCCCCAGCATTTT. The encoded protein is CASSFRGSNQPQHF.

V usage is TRBV18 and J usage is TRBJ2-6; D unclear. The CDR3 has 14 amino acids. V was pared by 5 bases and J by 2 bases, with 7 bases between. The germline V gene has CDR1 KGHSH and CDR2 LQKENI. CDR3 sequence reads: CASSKAAGANVLTF. The CDR3 bases are TGTGCCAGCTCAAAGGCGGCTGGGGCCAACGTCCTGACTTTC. Combining the CDR3 with reference TRBV18 and TRBJ2-6 gives the whole variable domain NAGVMQNPRHLVRRRGQEARLRCSPMKGHSHVYWYRQLPEEGLKFMVYLQKENIIDESGMPKERFSAEFPKEGPSILRIQQVVRGDSAAYFCASSKAAGANVLTFGAGSRLTVL.

The V gene is TRBV20-1, the J gene TRBJ2-3, with 7 bases identical to TRBD1. The germline CDR1 and CDR2 sequences are DFQATT and SNEGSKA (reference sequence). The J segment lost 1 base and the V segment lost 1 base, leaving 5 bases of the junction unmatched. The CDR3 covers 15 residues. CDR3 sequence reads: CSARGLGGGTDTQYF. The DNA of the CDR3 is TGCAGTGCTAGAGGTCTAGGGGGCGGCACAGATACGCAGTATTTT.

The chain joins TRBV5-6 to TRBJ2-3, with TRBD1 matching over 8 bases. The germline CDR1 and CDR2 sequences are SGHDT and YYEEEE. This CDR3 is 15 amino acids long. V trimming: 4 bases; J trimming: 3 bases; junction bases outside the gene matches: 7. The CDR3 sequence is CASSPDRVVTDTQYF. CDR3 in DNA: TGTGCCAGCAGCCCGGACAGGGTAGTGACAGATACGCAGTATTTT.

This clonotype has a single count. The chain uses TRBV24-1 and TRBJ2-7, with 11 bases identical to TRBD2. V lost 3 bases, J lost 5 bases, and 8 bases stayed unmatched. In germline, CDR1 is KGHDR, CDR2 SFDVKD. The CDR3 contains 16 residues. The CDR3 nucleotides read TGTGCCACCAGTGATGCCTCTAGCGGGGGGTACGACGAGCAGTACTTC. Protein sequence: CATSDASSGGYDEQYF.

The chain carries TRBV12-3 or TRBV12-4 and TRBJ2-7; maybe TRBD1 (5 bases). V was clipped by 4 bases and J by 13 bases, with 20 bases between them. This CDR3 comprises 13 residues. This CDR3 reads CASSSSRTSPEYF. The CDR3 region has the DNA TGTGCCAGCAGTTCCTCCAGGACATCCCCGGAATACTTC.

The gene calls are TRBV4-1 and TRBJ2-5; D not certain. This CDR3 region has 13 residues. V shed 1 base and J shed 5 bases, with 8 bases lying between them. The germline V gene has CDR1 MGHRA and CDR2 YSYEKL. The CDR3 here is CASSQVGLETQYF. In nucleotides, the CDR3 is TGCGCCAGCAGCCAAGTAGGGTTGGAGACCCAGTACTTC.

This clonotype showed up just a few times. This chain uses TRBV13 with TRBJ2-4; TRBD1 agrees at 11 bases. The V gene end was trimmed by 4 bases and the J gene end by 0 bases; junction bases not matched to a gene: 2. The CDR3 has 16 residues. Germline V lookup: CDR1 PRHDT, CDR2 FYEKMQ (reference sequence). The CDR3, as DNA: TGTGCCAGCAGCTCTGGGACAGGGGGAGCCAAAAACATTCAGTACTTC. This encodes CASSSGTGGAKNIQYF.

The V call is TRBV4-2, the J call TRBJ2-3; D ambiguous. The CDR3 is 14 amino acids. The germline CDR1 and CDR2 sequences are LGHNA and YNFKEQ. Trimming stripped 6 bases from V and 6 bases from J, with 16 bases between. The CDR3 sequence: CASRPSTVGDTQYF. The CDR3 region has the DNA TGTGCCAGCAGACCCTCAACTGTTGGCGATACGCAGTATTTT.

The chain recombines TRBV29-1 with TRBJ1-1; TRBD1 agrees at 9 bases. Trimming cost V 7 bases and J 3 bases; bases outside gene matches: 6. Germline-derived CDR1 and CDR2 are SQVTM and ANQGSEA. CDR3 size: 13 residues. DNA for the CDR3: TGCAGCGGTGGGACAGGGAGGGACACTGAAGCTTTCTTT. This gives the protein CSGGTGRDTEAFF.

This clonotype was observed once. The chain has TRBV3-1 and TRBJ1-1; 8 bases agree with TRBD1. Unmatched junction bases numbered 5, after V lost 4 bases and J lost 4 bases. CDR3 length: 14 residues. Looked up from germline, CDR1 is LGHDT and CDR2 is YNNKEL (reference sequence). Here the CDR3 DNA reads TGTGCCAGCAGCCGCGGACAGGGCCGCACTGAAGCTTTCTTT. Protein sequence: CASSRGQGRTEAFF.

The chain uses TRBV12-3 or TRBV12-4 and TRBJ1-2; possibly TRBD1 for D (6 bases). V was cut by 6 bases and J by 3 bases, with 11 bases left in between. CDR3 size: 13 residues. This chain's CDR3 is CASSLQGYYGYTF. Written as DNA, the CDR3 is TGTGCCAGCAGCCTACAGGGTTACTATGGCTACACCTTC.

The chain has TRBV29-1 and TRBJ1-4; no firm D call. Per germline, CDR1 SQVTM and CDR2 ANQGSEA. The CDR3 contains 11 residues. V was trimmed by 6 bases and J by 8 bases, leaving 10 bases between them. For the CDR3, the DNA is TGCAGCGTAGGAAGTAACGAAAAACTGTTTTTT. This translates into CSVGSNEKLFF.

The chain joins TRBV12-3 or TRBV12-4 to TRBJ1-2; no firm D call. This CDR3 comprises 10 residues. Trimming took 2 bases from V and 5 from J, leaving 0 bases between them. CDR3 bases: TGTGCCAGCAGTTTATATGGCTACACCTTC. It is translated as CASSLYGYTF.

V usage is TRBV19 and J usage is TRBJ2-7, with 7 bases matching TRBD2. Losses at the gene ends were 3 bases for V and 6 bases for J; bases not matched to a gene: 14. The germline gives CDR1 LNHDA, CDR2 SQIVND (reference sequence). The CDR3 has 16 amino acids. CDR3: CASSIDPAGAHREQYF. The CDR3 coding sequence is TGTGCCAGTAGTATTGATCCGGCGGGAGCCCACCGCGAGCAGTACTTC.

The gene calls are TRBV7-9 and TRBJ2-7; D could derive from TRBD1 or TRBD2 (5 bases each). V was shortened by 4 bases and J by 3 bases, with 10 bases between the two germline ends. This CDR3 region has 13 residues. CDR1 and CDR2 (germline): SEHNR, FQNEAQ (reference sequence). The chain's CDR3 is CASSSGLIYEQYF. CDR3 nucleotide sequence: TGTGCCAGCAGCTCGGGGCTTATCTACGAGCAGTACTTC.

The chain uses TRBV24-1 and TRBJ1-2; D is unclear. Trimming removed 3 bases at V and 9 bases at J, with 10 bases between. The CDR3 length is 12 residues. Per germline, CDR1 KGHDR and CDR2 SFDVKD. CDR3 in amino acids: CATSDTYHSYTF. The CDR3 nucleotides read TGTGCCACCAGTGATACGTACCACAGCTACACCTTC.

The chain links TRBV29-1 to TRBJ2-2; 7 bases align to TRBD1. Losses at the gene ends were 5 bases for V and 3 bases for J; bases not matched to a gene: 15. The CDR3 consists of 17 residues. CDR1 and CDR2 from the germline V gene are SQVTM and ANQGSEA. DNA for the CDR3: TGCAGCGTTCGCCAAAAGGGACAGTGGGACGACACCGGGGAGCTGTTTTTT. It codes for CSVRQKGQWDDTGELFF.

The chain has TRBV12-3 or TRBV12-4 and TRBJ2-6; TRBD1 agrees at 8 bases. The V segment lost 6 bases and the J segment 2 bases; nucleotides outside the gene matches: 6. The CDR3 loop spans 16 amino acids. CDR3 nucleotides: TGTGCCAGCAGGCCGACAGGGGCCACTGGGGCCAACGTCCTGACTTTC. Amino acids: CASRPTGATGANVLTF.

This sequence joins TRBV7-2 and TRBJ2-7; no clear D gene. The CDR3 has 12 residues. Germline assignment: CDR1 SGHTA and CDR2 FQGNSA. V shed 2 bases and J shed 9 bases, with 11 bases lying between them. In DNA form, the CDR3 reads TGTGCCAGCAGCTTAAAGGTGGGAAGGCAGTACTTC. Protein sequence: CASSLKVGRQYF.

This rearrangement joins TRBV7-2 to TRBJ2-2; the D gene is possibly TRBD1 (6 bases). Trimming removed 5 bases from V and 5 bases from J, with 15 bases in between. This CDR3 region has 15 residues. CDR1 is SGHTA, CDR2 FQGNSA, per germline. CDR3 sequence: CASSRATGSTGELFF. Here the CDR3 DNA reads TGTGCCAGCAGCCGAGCGACAGGCTCTACCGGGGAGCTGTTTTTT.

The gene calls are TRBV5-1 and TRBJ2-6; D is unclear. Per germline, CDR1 SGHRS and CDR2 YFSETQ. The CDR3 loop spans 16 amino acids. V was pared by 0 bases and J by 0 bases, with 7 bases between. CDR3 in amino acids: CASSLGGLSGANVLTF. The CDR3 nucleotides read TGCGCCAGCAGCTTGGGGGGTCTCTCTGGGGCCAACGTCCTGACTTTC.

The chain couples TRBV20-1 to TRBJ2-5, with a tentative D call TRBD1 (6 bases). The CDR3 loop spans 14 amino acids. V was cut by 0 bases and J by 3 bases, with 11 bases left in between. Germline CDR1 is DFQATT and CDR2 is SNEGSKA (reference sequence). The CDR3 here is CSARDTWTEETQYF. As DNA, the CDR3 is TGCAGTGCTAGAGACACGTGGACAGAAGAGACCCAGTACTTC.

V is TRBV6-4 and J is TRBJ2-7, with 8 positions matching TRBD2. The CDR3 runs 14 residues. V gave up 7 bases and J gave up 7 bases; unmatched junction bases: 12. The germline V gene has CDR1 MRHNA and CDR2 SNTAGT. The CDR3 spells CASTNREGIVEQYF. CDR3 DNA: TGTGCCAGCACCAACCGGGAGGGTATCGTGGAGCAGTACTTC.

This chain uses TRBV4-2 with TRBJ2-7; the D gene is possibly TRBD2 (6 bases). The V end lost 1 base, the J end lost 3 bases, and 19 bases lay between the germline ends. CDR3 length equals 17 residues. The germline V gene has CDR1 LGHNA and CDR2 YNFKEQ. The CDR3 loop reads CASSQARPGGSYYEQYF. CDR3 DNA: TGTGCCAGCAGCCAAGCTAGGCCCGGGGGATCCTACTACGAGCAGTACTTC.